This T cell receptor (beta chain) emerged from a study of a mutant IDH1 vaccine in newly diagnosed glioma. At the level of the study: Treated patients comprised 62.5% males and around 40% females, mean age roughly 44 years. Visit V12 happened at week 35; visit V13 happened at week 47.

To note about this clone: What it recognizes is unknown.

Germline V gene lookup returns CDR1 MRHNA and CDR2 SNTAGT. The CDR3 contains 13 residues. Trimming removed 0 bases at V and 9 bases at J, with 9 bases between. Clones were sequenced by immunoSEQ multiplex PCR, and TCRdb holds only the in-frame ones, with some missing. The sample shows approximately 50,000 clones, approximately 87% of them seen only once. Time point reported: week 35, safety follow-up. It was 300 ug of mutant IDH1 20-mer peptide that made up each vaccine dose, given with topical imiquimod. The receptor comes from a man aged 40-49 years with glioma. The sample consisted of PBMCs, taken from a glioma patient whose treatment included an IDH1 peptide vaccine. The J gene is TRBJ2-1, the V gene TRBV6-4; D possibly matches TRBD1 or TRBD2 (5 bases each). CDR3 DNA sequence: TGTGCCAGCAGTGACTCTGGGGGTTTTGAGCAGTTCTTC. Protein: CASSDSGGFEQFF.